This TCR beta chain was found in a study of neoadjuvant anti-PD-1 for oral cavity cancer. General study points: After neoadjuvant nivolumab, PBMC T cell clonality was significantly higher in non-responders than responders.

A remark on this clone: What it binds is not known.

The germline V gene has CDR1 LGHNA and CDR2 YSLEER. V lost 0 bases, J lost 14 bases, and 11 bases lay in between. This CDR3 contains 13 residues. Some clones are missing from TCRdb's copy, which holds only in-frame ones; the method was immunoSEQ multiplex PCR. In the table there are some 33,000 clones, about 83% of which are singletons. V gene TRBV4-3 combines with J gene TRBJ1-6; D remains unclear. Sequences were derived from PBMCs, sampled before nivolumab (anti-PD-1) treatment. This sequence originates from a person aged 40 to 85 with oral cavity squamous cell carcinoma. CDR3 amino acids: CASSQDGVGTLHF. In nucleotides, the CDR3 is TGCGCCAGCAGCCAAGATGGGGTGGGCACCCTCCACTTT.